Following are 10 T cell receptor beta chains from one sample sequenced in a study of blood T cell repertoires in COVID-19. Sequencing used immunoSEQ multiplex PCR; TCRdb keeps in-frame clones, though not all of them. Counted here are almost 350,000 clones, roughly 90% occurring once; the ten biggest clones make up 1%. The sample taken for sequencing was PBMCs or T cells enriched from blood (not recorded which). These receptors were collected from a woman in her 30s who had been exposed to COVID-19.

In this sample, this clone turned up a few times. This chain links TRBV5-5 with TRBJ2-7, with 7 nucleotides matching TRBD1. The CDR3 has 13 residues. From germline, CDR1 is SGHKS and CDR2 YYEKEE (reference sequence). Trimming at V came to 5 bases and at J to 6 bases, leaving 8 bases not matched to a gene. CDR3 residues: CASSHDTGVEQYF. Written as DNA, the CDR3 is TGTGCCAGCAGTCATGATACAGGGGTCGAGCAGTACTTC.

This chain uses TRBV7-3 with TRBJ2-1; 11 bases line up with TRBD2. V lost 3 bases to trimming and J lost 15 bases; unmatched junction nucleotides: 10. The germline V gene has CDR1 SGHTA and CDR2 FQGTGA. The CDR3 covers 14 residues. Written as DNA, the CDR3 is TGTGCCAGCAGCTTGGGCACTAGCGGGAGTTTATTGTTCTTC. It encodes CASSLGTSGSLLFF.

V and J are TRBV5-1 and TRBJ2-3; 10 bases are a match to TRBD2. The length of the CDR3 is 15 residues. Germline CDR1 and CDR2: SGHRS and YFSETQ. The junction had 8 bases not matched to a gene; V was cut back by 7 bases and J by 3 bases. DNA for the CDR3: TGCGCCAGCGGGTCTAGCGGGAGTACGACAGATACGCAGTATTTT. Protein product: CASGSSGSTTDTQYF.

This rearrangement joins TRBV3-1 (or the pseudogene TRBV3-2) to TRBJ2-7; TRBD1 agrees at 7 bases. The V and J ends lost 1 base and 2 bases, in that order; junction bases with no gene match: 5. Per germline, CDR1 LGHDT and CDR2 YNNKEL (reference sequence). The CDR3 is made up of 15 amino acids. CDR3 DNA sequence: TGTGCCAGCAGCCAAGCCGGGACAGCCCCCTACGAGCAGTACTTC. Translation gives CASSQAGTAPYEQYF.

This clone showed up many times. The V and J genes are TRBV7-9 and TRBJ1-3; D not certain. Germline lookup yields CDR1 SEHNR and CDR2 FQNEAQ (reference sequence). The CDR3 has 15 residues. Deletions cut 5 bases from V and 4 bases from J, with 15 bases between. Here the CDR3 DNA reads TGTGCCAGCAGCCCTAAGGTCAGGTTGGGAAACACCATATATTTT. Amino acid sequence: CASSPKVRLGNTIYF.

The chain joins TRBV27 to TRBJ2-7; 8 positions agree with TRBD2. Germline V gene sequence: CDR1 MNHEY, CDR2 SMNVEV (reference sequence). The junction had 21 bases not matched to a gene; V was cut back by 6 bases and J by 2 bases. The CDR3 spans 19 residues. CDR3 DNA sequence: TGTGCCAGCAGCCGAAGCGGGTTCGGGCTAGCGGGCGCGACCTACGAGCAGTACTTC. Encoded protein: CASSRSGFGLAGATYEQYF.

Remarks on this clone: Other DNA variants within this sample encode the same CDR3. The V gene is TRBV3-1 (or the pseudogene TRBV3-2), the J gene TRBJ2-7; D is unclear. Trimming stripped 4 bases from V and 0 bases from J, with 4 bases between. Looked up from germline, CDR1 is LGHDT and CDR2 is YNNKEL (reference sequence). The CDR3 spans 12 residues. CDR3 sequence (DNA): TGTGCCAGCAGCCCGCGCTCCTACGAGCAGTACTTC. Translated, it gives CASSPRSYEQYF.

The rearrangement joins TRBV24-1 to TRBJ2-5, with TRBD2 matching over 14 bases. CDR1 is KGHDR, CDR2 SFDVKD, per germline. CDR3 size: 19 residues. J was trimmed by 0 bases and V by 4 bases; bases with no gene match: 9. The CDR3 protein is CATSDPAGTSGRYQETQYF. The CDR3 region has the DNA TGTGCCACCAGTGACCCTGCCGGGACTAGCGGGAGATACCAAGAGACCCAGTACTTC.

V and J are TRBV27 and TRBJ2-7; D not resolved. This CDR3 is built from 13 residues. Trimming left V 3 bases short and J 3 bases short, with 9 bases between. Germline V gene data show CDR1 as MNHEY and CDR2 as SMNVEV (reference sequence). This CDR3 is CASSFQRDYEQYF. CDR3 in DNA: TGTGCCAGCAGTTTCCAGCGAGACTACGAGCAGTACTTC.

The chain recombines TRBV3-1 (or the pseudogene TRBV3-2) with TRBJ2-7, with a weak D call TRBD1 (6 bases). The CDR3 consists of 13 residues. Germline V gene data show CDR1 as LGHDT and CDR2 as YNNKEL (reference sequence). Trimming removed 4 bases at V and 3 bases at J, with 10 bases between. CDR3 DNA sequence: TGTGCCAGCAGCCTGCCAGGGGTCTACGAGCAGTACTTC. This encodes CASSLPGVYEQYF.